This T cell receptor beta chain derives from a study of regulatory T cells in long-lasting Graves disease. Indicated time point: newly diagnosed GD, antithyroid drugs for less than 3 months. Construction of the TCR library relied on RNA isolated from PBMCs. TCR beta libraries were built with iRepertoire HTBI primers and Arm-PCR of CDR3 regions. TCRdb independently ran MiXCR on the multiplex PCR reads; one entry per CDR3 protein. The top ten clones hold 12% of a sample with approximately 470,000 distinct CDR3 sequences, 15% to 20% of them seen once. This clonotype appeared many times. The same sample was also studied in work on T cells in Graves' hyperthyroidism and ophthalmopathy. That publication notes: In the first-round RT-PCR of the TCR CDR3, the HTBI primer set was used. In blood, most of the thyroid clonotypes expanded above 0.001 were also present.

The sequences come from peripheral blood mononuclear cells (PBMCs), collected at new diagnosis, from a patient treated with antithyroid drugs. The TCR was taken from a man in his forties with Graves disease.

The CDR3: CASQFSYNEQFF. CDR3 DNA sequence: TGTGCCAGCCAATTCTCCTACAATGAGCAGTTCTTC. The chain employs TRBV2 and TRBJ2-1, with D uncertain. Germline values: CDR1 SNHLY, CDR2 FYNNEI. Deletions cut 8 bases from V and 0 bases from J, with 5 bases between. CDR3 length: 12 amino acids.